These T cell receptor beta chains were read from a single sample in a study of blood T cell repertoires in COVID-19. The repertoire was sequenced with immunoSEQ multiplex PCR; TCRdb's copy has only in-frame clones and lacks some. The profile covers around 250,000 clones, with around 89% appearing a single time and around 0.87% taken by the ten largest. The sample comprised PBMCs or T cells enriched from blood (not recorded which). These receptors all come from a man aged 45 to 65 who had been exposed to COVID-19. Each CDR3 is given with its conserved first and last residue. The order of the fields is V gene, J gene, D gene, clone size, CDR3 protein, CDR3 DNA. D genes are given only for firm matches. The listing skips clone size in some rows; elsewhere it reads once, few, many or a size class.

V gene: TRBV7-8; J gene: TRBJ1-2; D gene: -; clone size: -; CDR3 protein: CASSQGLTNYGYTF; CDR3 DNA: TGTGCCAGCAGCCAGGGGTTGACCAACTATGGCTACACCTTC
V gene: TRBV4-1; J gene: TRBJ2-2; D gene: TRBD1; clone size: -; CDR3 protein: CASSQRWTGSTGELFF; CDR3 DNA: TGCGCCAGCAGCCAAAGGTGGACAGGGAGCACCGGGGAGCTGTTTTTT
V gene: TRBV14; J gene: TRBJ1-5; D gene: -; clone size: -; CDR3 protein: CASSQTGVNQPQHF; CDR3 DNA: TGTGCCAGCAGCCAAACAGGAGTCAATCAGCCCCAGCATTTT
V gene: TRBV2; J gene: TRBJ1-3; D gene: -; clone size: few; CDR3 protein: CASSRQLLGNTIYF; CDR3 DNA: TGTGCCAGCAGCCGACAGCTCCTAGGAAACACCATATATTTT
V gene: TRBV5-4; J gene: TRBJ2-1; D gene: TRBD1; clone size: -; CDR3 protein: CASSLRNRGLGNEQFF; CDR3 DNA: TGTGCCAGCAGCTTGAGAAACAGGGGGCTGGGGAATGAGCAGTTCTTC
V gene: TRBV7-3; J gene: TRBJ1-6; D gene: -; clone size: -; CDR3 protein: CASSSQGLLTPLHF; CDR3 DNA: TGTGCCAGCAGCTCTCAGGGGCTGCTAACACCCCTCCACTTT
V gene: TRBV25-1; J gene: TRBJ2-5; D gene: TRBD1; clone size: once; CDR3 protein: CASSRTGITETQYF; CDR3 DNA: TGTGCCAGCAGTAGGACAGGGATAACGGAGACCCAGTACTTC
V gene: TRBV10-3; J gene: TRBJ1-3; D gene: -; clone size: few; CDR3 protein: CAISESIATLSGNTIYF; CDR3 DNA: TGTGCCATCAGTGAGTCGATAGCAACTCTCTCTGGAAACACCATATATTTT
V gene: TRBV2; J gene: TRBJ1-3; D gene: TRBD1; clone size: -; CDR3 protein: CASRDSSGNTIYF; CDR3 DNA: TGTGCTAGCCGGGACAGCTCTGGAAACACCATATATTTT
V gene: TRBV5-1; J gene: TRBJ1-4; D gene: -; clone size: once; CDR3 protein: CASSRTGATNEKLFF; CDR3 DNA: TGCGCCAGCAGCCGAACAGGCGCAACTAATGAAAAACTGTTTTTT
V gene: TRBV29-1; J gene: TRBJ1-3; D gene: -; clone size: -; CDR3 protein: CSVLISSGNTIYF; CDR3 DNA: TGCAGCGTCCTCATCAGCTCTGGAAACACCATATATTTT
V gene: TRBV7-2; J gene: TRBJ1-2; D gene: -; clone size: -; CDR3 protein: CASSFGQNYGYTF; CDR3 DNA: TGTGCCAGCAGCTTTGGGCAGAACTATGGCTACACCTTC
V gene: TRBV6-4; J gene: TRBJ1-2; D gene: -; clone size: -; CDR3 protein: CAAMRGGGGYTF; CDR3 DNA: TGTGCCGCTATGAGGGGGGGCGGCGGCTACACCTTC
V gene: TRBV5-1; J gene: TRBJ1-2; D gene: -; clone size: -; CDR3 protein: CASSGGSYGYTF; CDR3 DNA: TGCGCCAGCAGTGGGGGCAGCTATGGCTACACCTTC
V gene: TRBV7-7; J gene: TRBJ2-1; D gene: TRBD2; clone size: -; CDR3 protein: CASSLGSGRASEQFF; CDR3 DNA: TGTGCTAGCAGCTTAGGTAGCGGGAGGGCCAGTGAGCAGTTCTTC
V gene: TRBV27; J gene: TRBJ1-2; D gene: TRBD1; clone size: -; CDR3 protein: CASSRDRAIYGYTF; CDR3 DNA: TGTGCCAGCAGCAGGGACAGGGCCATCTATGGCTACACCTTC
V gene: TRBV21-1; J gene: TRBJ2-2; D gene: -; clone size: -; CDR3 protein: CASTYSPIRGGELFF; CDR3 DNA: TGTGCCAGCACCTATTCACCGATTCGGGGCGGGGAGCTGTTTTTT